Presented here are 23 T cell receptor beta chains from one specimen sequenced in a study of cytomegalovirus exposure and HLA in healthy donors. Primers for the PCR totalled 60 Vbeta and 13 Jbeta. Clones were read by immunoSEQ multiplex PCR, and TCRdb kept only the in-frame ones, dropping some. The sample holds 160,000 or so clones; roughly 80% are singletons and the top ten take 6.3%. Sequencing was performed on PBMCs. These receptors were obtained from a male donor in good health and CMV-seropositive.

The CDR3 protein is CASSDGGWGAGSYEQYF. The CDR3 region has the DNA TGCGCCAGCAGCGACGGGGGGTGGGGGGCCGGATCCTACGAGCAGTACTTC. This sequence joins TRBV5-1 and TRBJ2-5; possible D gene TRBD2, 7 bases. The J call may be incorrect, as the DNA end agrees better with TRBJ2-7. CDR1 and CDR2 (germline): SGHRS, YFSETQ. There are 17 residues in the CDR3.

The sample holds one count of this clone. The chain employs TRBV29-1 and TRBJ2-1, with 7 bases matching TRBD1. V was clipped by 7 bases and J by 2 bases; unmatched bases: 5. Germline lookup yields CDR1 SQVTM and CDR2 ANQGSEA. The length of the CDR3 is 13 residues. CDR3 bases: TGCAGCGACCAGACAGGGACCTACAATGAGCAGTTCTTC. This encodes CSDQTGTYNEQFF.

This clone was seen once. V and J are TRBV19 and TRBJ1-2; D is perhaps TRBD1 (6 bases). CDR3 length: 14 amino acids. Deletions cut 6 bases from V and 4 bases from J, with 15 bases between. Germline V CDR1 and CDR2: LNHDA, SQIVND (reference sequence). CDR3 nucleotide sequence: TGTGCCAGTAGCCCCCAGGGACATCTCTATGGCTACACCTTC. Encoded protein: CASSPQGHLYGYTF. Full variable domain (missing parts from reference TRBV19 and TRBJ1-2): DGGITQSPKYLFRKEGQNVTLSCEQNLNHDAMYWYRQDPGQGLRLIYYSQIVNDFQKGDIAEGYSVSREKKESFPLTVTSAQKNPTAFYLCASSPQGHLYGYTFGSGTRLTVV.

The chain joins TRBV6-5 to TRBJ2-7; D is perhaps TRBD2 (5 bases). Germline values: CDR1 MNHEY, CDR2 SVGAGI. The CDR3 has 15 residues. Trimming stripped 8 bases from V and 0 bases from J, with 17 bases between. The DNA for the CDR3 is TGTGCCAGCGGAGGCAGCCCACTAACCTCCTACGAGCAGTACTTC. Amino acid sequence: CASGGSPLTSYEQYF.

This clone came up once. The CDR3 is CASSQASLNTEAFF. The CDR3 region has the DNA TGTGCCAGCAGCCAAGCTTCACTCAACACTGAAGCTTTCTTT. The J gene is TRBJ1-1, the V gene TRBV14; D gene uncertain. Germline assignment: CDR1 SGHDN and CDR2 FVKESK. This CDR3 has 14 residues. V dropped 1 base and J dropped 2 bases, with 8 bases sitting between them.

Worth noting for this clone: A read error may produce the germline difference seen at one junction end. The rearrangement joins TRBV7-9 to TRBJ2-1; 13 nucleotides match TRBD2. CDR1 is SEHNR, CDR2 FQNEAQ, per germline (reference sequence). This CDR3 contains 17 residues. The CDR3 coding sequence is TGTTCCAGCAGCCTAGGGGGACTAGCGGGGCTCTACAATGAGCAGTTCTTC. Translated, it gives CSSSLGGLAGLYNEQFF.

A word on this clone: An end of the junction does not agree with germline; a read error may underlie this. This sequence joins TRBV7-9 and TRBJ2-7; D is possibly TRBD1 (6 bases). This CDR3 region has 13 residues. CDR1 and CDR2 (germline): SEHNR, FQNEAQ (reference sequence). In nucleotides, the CDR3 is TGTGCCAGCAGCTTGCCCAGTAGGTCCGGACAGAAATTC. Amino acid sequence: CASSLPSRSGQKF.

This clone was counted between two and nine times. V gene TRBV30 combines with J gene TRBJ2-5, with D maybe TRBD2 (5 bases). V lost 0 bases and J 5 bases, leaving 10 bases between the germline ends. Germline V gene data show CDR1 as GTSNPN and CDR2 as SVGIG (reference sequence). The CDR3 loop spans 13 amino acids. The CDR3 DNA reads TGTGCCTGGAGTGTGGGAGTCAGGGAGACCCAGTACTTC. Translating gives CAWSVGVRETQYF.

This clone was seen a few times. The chain recombines TRBV9 with TRBJ2-7; 10 nucleotides agree with TRBD2. Unmatched junction bases numbered 12, after V lost 3 bases and J lost 0 bases. Germline V gene sequence: CDR1 SGDLS, CDR2 YYNGEE. This CDR3 region has 18 residues. The CDR3 sequence: CASSDFSGRPNSSYEQYF. The CDR3 DNA reads as TGTGCCAGCAGCGATTTTAGCGGGAGGCCAAATAGCTCCTACGAGCAGTACTTC.

The V gene is TRBV15, the J gene TRBJ1-2; the D gene is possibly TRBD1 (5 bases). The CDR3 is made up of 13 amino acids. Germline V lookup: CDR1 LNHNV, CDR2 YYDKDF (reference sequence). Trimming cost V 1 base and J 8 bases, with 11 bases left between them. CDR3 nucleotides: TGTGCCACCAGCAGAGTCGGTAGGGGAGGCTACACCTTC. It yields the protein CATSRVGRGGYTF.

This chain links TRBV18 with TRBJ2-1, with D unresolved. This CDR3 contains 13 residues. V lost 0 bases to trimming and J lost 11 bases, with 11 bases between them. Germline CDR1 is KGHSH and CDR2 is LQKENI. The CDR3 nucleotides are TGTGCCAGCTCACCACCGAGTCGAGAGCAGCAGTTCTTC. Amino acids: CASSPPSREQQFF.

This rearrangement joins TRBV4-3 to TRBJ1-1, with D uncertain. The CDR3 spans 14 residues. Germline loops: CDR1 LGHNA, CDR2 YSLEER. V was pared by 1 base and J by 2 bases, with 8 bases between. CDR3 DNA sequence: TGCGCCAGCAGCCAAGGACCGGGTAACACTGAAGCTTTCTTT. Its translation: CASSQGPGNTEAFF.

The chain combines TRBV9 with TRBJ2-5; 9 bases are shared with TRBD2. CDR1 SGDLS and CDR2 YYNGEE come from the germline V gene. The trim removed 4 bases at V and 4 bases at J, leaving 5 bases unmatched. This CDR3 is built from 14 residues. The CDR3 protein is CASSTGTSRETQYF. CDR3 nucleotide sequence: TGTGCCAGCAGCACGGGGACTAGCAGAGAGACCCAGTACTTC.

This sequence joins TRBV4-1 and TRBJ2-3; TRBD1 matches at 7 bases. This CDR3 is 16 amino acids long. Unmatched junction bases numbered 10, after V lost 3 bases and J lost 4 bases. Germline V gene data show CDR1 as MGHRA and CDR2 as YSYEKL. In DNA, the CDR3 is TGCGCCAGCAGCCACCCTCCGACAGGGAAGTCAGATACGCAGTATTTT. It yields the protein CASSHPPTGKSDTQYF.

This clone was seen a few times. Within the sample, other DNA sequences also encode this same CDR3. The chain is built from TRBV20-1 and TRBJ1-1; unclear D gene. This CDR3 comprises 11 residues. V gave up 3 bases and J gave up 1 base, with 3 bases separating them. Per germline, CDR1 DFQATT and CDR2 SNEGSKA (reference sequence). The CDR3 loop reads CSARRNTEAFF. The CDR3 nucleotides read TGCAGTGCTAGGAGGAACACTGAAGCTTTCTTT.

This clone was observed a few times. This chain's CDR3 is CASSHHRGRGDEQYF. CDR3 DNA sequence: TGCGCCAGCAGCCATCACAGGGGGCGCGGCGACGAGCAGTACTTC. The chain joins TRBV5-1 to TRBJ2-7, with 9 nucleotides matching TRBD1. J lost 5 bases, V lost 4 bases, and 10 bases had no gene match. Germline V gene data show CDR1 as SGHRS and CDR2 as YFSETQ. This CDR3 spans 15 amino acids.

This chain connects TRBV18 to TRBJ2-7; 7 nucleotides agree with TRBD1. Trimming at V came to 1 base and at J to 5 bases, leaving 8 bases not matched to a gene. Germline CDR1 reads KGHSH; CDR2 reads LQKENI. The CDR3 totals 15 residues. The chain's CDR3 is CASSPHDRVTHEQYF. The CDR3 DNA is TGTGCCAGCTCACCACACGACAGGGTAACCCACGAGCAGTACTTC.

This chain links TRBV6-6 with TRBJ1-2; 8 positions agree with TRBD1. The germline V gene encodes CDR1 MNHNY and CDR2 SVGAGI (reference sequence). This CDR3 has 16 amino acids. Trimming removed 7 bases from V and 7 bases from J; junction bases left unmatched: 17. The CDR3 spells CASTGGQQGGQGGYTF. CDR3 coding DNA: TGTGCCAGCACGGGGGGTCAACAGGGTGGACAGGGTGGCTACACCTTC.

The J gene is TRBJ1-1, the V gene TRBV5-1, with a tentative D call TRBD1 (5 bases). The CDR3 is 18 amino acids. CDR1 SGHRS and CDR2 YFSETQ come from the germline V gene. Trimming cost V 0 bases and J 3 bases, with 21 bases left between them. The CDR3 loop reads CASSLEGLFRGGYTEAFF. The DNA of the CDR3 is TGCGCCAGCAGCTTGGAGGGGCTTTTTAGGGGAGGATACACTGAAGCTTTCTTT. Supplemented by reference TRBV5-1 and TRBJ1-1, the full variable domain reads KAGVTQTPRYLIKTRGQQVTLSCSPISGHRSVSWYQQTPGQGLQFLFEYFSETQRNKGNFPGRFSGRQFSNSRSEMNVSTLELGDSALYLCASSLEGLFRGGYTEAFFGQGTRLTVV.

V gene TRBV7-8 combines with J gene TRBJ2-1; D is perhaps TRBD2 (6 bases). Germline loops: CDR1 SGHVS, CDR2 FQNEAQ. The V end lost 5 bases, the J end lost 2 bases, and 13 bases lay between the germline ends. This CDR3 is built from 15 residues. CDR3 sequence reads: CASSQGTGPYNEQFF. Here the CDR3 DNA reads TGTGCCAGCAGCCAAGGGACTGGCCCCTACAATGAGCAGTTCTTC. The full variable domain, rest sourced from reference TRBV7-8 and TRBJ2-1, is GAGVSQSPRYKVAKRGQDVALRCDPISGHVSLFWYQQALGQGPEFLTYFQNEAQLDKSGLPSDRFFAERPEGSVSTLKIQRTQQEDSAVYLCASSQGTGPYNEQFFGPGTRLTVL.

This sequence joins TRBV5-4 and TRBJ1-6; no definite D call. CDR1 SGHNT and CDR2 YYREEE come from the germline V gene (reference sequence). Trimming removed 0 bases from V and 7 bases from J, with 8 bases in between. This CDR3 is 14 amino acids long. The CDR3 DNA is TGTGCCAGCAGCTTGGATGCAGCGAATTCACCCCTCCACTTT. It yields the protein CASSLDAANSPLHF. Supplemented by reference TRBV5-4 and TRBJ1-6, the full variable domain reads ETGVTQSPTHLIKTRGQQVTLRCSSQSGHNTVSWYQQALGQGPQFIFQYYREEENGRGNFPPRFSGLQFPNYSSELNVNALELDDSALYLCASSLDAANSPLHFGNGTRLTVT.

The gene calls are TRBV28 and TRBJ1-4, with 10 nucleotides matching TRBD1. Per the germline V gene, CDR1 is MDHEN and CDR2 is SYDVKM. The CDR3 is 13 residues long. V was clipped by 7 bases and J by 7 bases; unmatched bases: 3. As DNA, the CDR3 is TGTGCCAGCAAGGACAGGGGGACTGAAAAACTGTTTTTT. This codes for CASKDRGTEKLFF. Full variable domain (remainder filled in from reference TRBV28 and TRBJ1-4): DVKVTQSSRYLVKRTGEKVFLECVQDMDHENMFWYRQDPGLGLRLIYFSYDVKMKEKGDIPEGYSVSREKKERFSLILESASTNQTSMYLCASKDRGTEKLFFGSGTQLSVL.

The gene calls are TRBV9 and TRBJ2-3, with 13 bases identical to TRBD2. Unmatched junction bases numbered 6, after V lost 2 bases and J lost 0 bases. This CDR3 region has 18 residues. The germline V gene has CDR1 SGDLS and CDR2 YYNGEE. The CDR3 sequence: CASSVGLAGAASTDTQYF. The CDR3, as DNA: TGTGCCAGCAGCGTCGGACTAGCGGGAGCTGCTAGCACAGATACGCAGTATTTT.